This T cell receptor beta chain derives from a study of T-cell memory formation after mild COVID-19. The CDR3 is 14 residues long. Looked up from germline, CDR1 is MNHEY and CDR2 is SVGAGI. With V trimmed by 5 bases and J by 5 bases, 6 bases remained unmatched. This clonotype was recorded many times. TCRdb recomputed calls from the 5' RACE reads with MiXCR, one row per CDR3 protein. The table has some 13,000 distinct CDR3 sequences, around 12% seen once. The sample consisted of PBMCs or a T cell subset sorted from them (not recorded which). The V gene is TRBV6-5, the J gene TRBJ1-5, with TRBD1 identical over 7 bases. The receptor comes from an adult woman who had mild COVID-19 (a few samples of this study predate the infection). Cell type and time point are not known. The CDR3 DNA reads TGTGCCAGCAGTCTGCGACAGGGACATCAGCCCCAGCATTTT. This encodes CASSLRQGHQPQHF.